What follows is one TCR beta chain and its context. In the original processing: Cell counts per sample came from amplifying reference gene primers. Libraries were prepared by immunoSEQ multiplex PCR; TCRdb keeps only in-frame clonotypes and omits some of them. That table supplies the V and J calls and clone size; D and trimming were determined from the DNA. The sample comprises 200,000 to 250,000 clones, around four fifths of which are singletons, and 15% to 20% rests with the top ten. Germline loops: CDR1 KGHSH, CDR2 LQKENI. There are 14 residues in the CDR3. Trimming cost V 1 base and J 3 bases, with 8 bases left between them. The data derive from a study of blood T cell repertoires in COVID-19. On the study more broadly: Samples of COVID-19 (acute and convalescent) were obtained from the United States, Italy and Spain. Sample material is recorded as cDNA or gDNA derived from T cells, B-cell-depleted T cells, or PBMCs.

The sequenced material came from peripheral blood. The clonotype comes from an elderly woman with active or convalescent COVID-19. This chain links TRBV18 with TRBJ2-3; the D gene is possibly TRBD1 (6 bases). This chain's CDR3 is CASSPRQGTDTQYF. The CDR3 DNA reads as TGTGCCAGCTCACCACGGCAGGGGACAGATACGCAGTATTTT.